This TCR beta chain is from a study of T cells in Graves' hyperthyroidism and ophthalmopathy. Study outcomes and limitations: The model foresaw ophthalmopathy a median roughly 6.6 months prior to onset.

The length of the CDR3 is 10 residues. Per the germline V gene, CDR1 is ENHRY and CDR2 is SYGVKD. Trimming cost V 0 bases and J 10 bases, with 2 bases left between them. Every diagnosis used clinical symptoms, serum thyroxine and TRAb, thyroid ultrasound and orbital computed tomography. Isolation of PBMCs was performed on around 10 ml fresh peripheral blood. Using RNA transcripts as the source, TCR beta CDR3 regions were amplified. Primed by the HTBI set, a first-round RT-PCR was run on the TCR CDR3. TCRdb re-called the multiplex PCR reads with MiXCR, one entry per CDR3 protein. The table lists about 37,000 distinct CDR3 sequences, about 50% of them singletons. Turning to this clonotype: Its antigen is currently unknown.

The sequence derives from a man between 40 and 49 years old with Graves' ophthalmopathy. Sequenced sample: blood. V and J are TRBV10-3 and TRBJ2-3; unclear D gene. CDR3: CAISESAQYF. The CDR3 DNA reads TGTGCCATCAGTGAGTCTGCGCAGTATTTT.